The clone carrying this T cell receptor beta chain was observed a handful of times. Per germline, CDR1 MNHEY and CDR2 SVGAGI. This CDR3 has 14 amino acids. V gave up 6 bases and J gave up 0 bases, with 10 bases separating them. This specimen comes from a study of control samples from healthy donors and cancer patients. Sequencing was performed with immunoSEQ multiplex PCR; in TCRdb, only in-frame clones are kept and a portion is missing. The sample consists of 250,000 to 300,000 clones, over 75% of them appearing once. This chain connects TRBV6-5 to TRBJ2-3; a weak D match, TRBD2 (6 bases). The sequence was collected from an older woman with lung cancer. The sample consisted of PBMCs. The CDR3 sequence is CASRSGLSTDTQYF. The CDR3 DNA follows: TGTGCCAGCAGGTCGGGACTCAGCACAGATACGCAGTATTTT.